This T cell receptor (beta chain) was identified during a study of OX40 agonist ivuxolimab in advanced cancers. Study-level background: Ivuxolimab was an agonistic, fully human IgG2 monoclonal antibody directed against OX40 (CD134), a costimulatory receptor. Prior anti-PD-1, anti-PD-L1 or anti-CTLA-4 therapy was permitted, and checkpoint inhibitors had been received by roughly 42% of dose-escalation patients. The paper covers the monotherapy dose-escalation part of the phase I ivuxolimab trial, which included N ≈ 50 patients. Partial responses occurred in three dose-escalation patients, of whom one had hepatocellular carcinoma and two had cutaneous melanoma. Intravenous ivuxolimab was administered to patients every 2 weeks at six dose levels: 0.01, 0.1, 0.3, 1.5, 3 and 10 mg/kg. Peripheral TCRbeta sequencing was intended to test whether TCR sequence diversity was altered and clonal T-cell expansion was caused by ivuxolimab. Of the roughly 51 dose-escalation patients, hepatocellular carcinoma was present in roughly 19, melanoma in roughly 15, renal cell carcinoma in 9 and head and neck cancer in 9. The dose-escalation cohort was almost 85% male with a mean age of roughly 62 years, ranging from roughly 20 to 85. What the authors observed across the whole study: Partial responders in the 0.1-3.0 mg/kg groups had among the lowest normalized peripheral clonal expansion, especially among CD8+ T cells. Low levels of normalized T-cell clonal expansion were also seen in some patients who did not respond. Clonal expansion of both CD4+ and CD8+ blood T cells was observed from baseline to week 6 at doses 0.1 to 3.0 mg/kg. After ivuxolimab, CD8+ T cells had more expanded clones than CD4+ T cells on average. The antigen specificity of the clonally expanded peripheral T cells was not determined.

As to this clone: Its binding antigen is unknown. Base qualities are not at hand, and no much larger clone is one base apart.

Patients with a history of autoimmune disease or receiving systemic immunosuppression were excluded from the trial. In every dose cohort, peripheral blood was drawn for TCR sequencing at baseline, cycle 4 day 1, and cycle 7 day 1. Samples came from an open-label, multicenter, first-in-human phase I dose-escalation trial of ivuxolimab. Adults with locally advanced or metastatic melanoma, renal cell carcinoma, hepatocellular carcinoma or head and neck squamous cell carcinoma were enrolled in the trial. Before TCR sequencing, CD4+ and CD8+ T cells were separately sorted from peripheral blood. Genomic DNA was extracted from sorted cells for sequencing of the TCRbeta CDR3 region. TCRbeta CDR3 regions were sequenced using the immunoSEQ Assay. This is the immuneACCESS table as TCRdb keeps it, with only in-frame sequences that have V and J called. A part of the clones is gone; compared with another copy, unresolved V genes explain less than half, and the rest is unexplained. The sample records about 89,000 clones, roughly 84% of which are singletons. In total, the top ten clones hold roughly 0.3% of the sample.

CDR1 and CDR2 were assigned from the germline V gene (reference sequence) as SGHNT and YYREEE. The CDR3 contains 13 residues, cysteine and phenylalanine counted. Of all the DNA, just the CDR3 is kept, 39 bases in frame from base 1. V is reduced by 4 bases and J by 5 bases, leaving a spacing of 9 bases between them. The chain is made from TRBV5-4 and TRBJ2-2, with the D gene uncertain. This receptor was taken from an adult with an advanced solid tumor such as melanoma, head and neck, liver or kidney cancer. The sample in question was CD4+ or CD8+ T cells sorted from blood, obtained in a trial of the OX40 agonist ivuxolimab. DNA sequence: TGTGCCAGCAGCGCTTCCCTTACCGGGGAGCTGTTTTTT. Its translation reads: CASSASLTGELFF.